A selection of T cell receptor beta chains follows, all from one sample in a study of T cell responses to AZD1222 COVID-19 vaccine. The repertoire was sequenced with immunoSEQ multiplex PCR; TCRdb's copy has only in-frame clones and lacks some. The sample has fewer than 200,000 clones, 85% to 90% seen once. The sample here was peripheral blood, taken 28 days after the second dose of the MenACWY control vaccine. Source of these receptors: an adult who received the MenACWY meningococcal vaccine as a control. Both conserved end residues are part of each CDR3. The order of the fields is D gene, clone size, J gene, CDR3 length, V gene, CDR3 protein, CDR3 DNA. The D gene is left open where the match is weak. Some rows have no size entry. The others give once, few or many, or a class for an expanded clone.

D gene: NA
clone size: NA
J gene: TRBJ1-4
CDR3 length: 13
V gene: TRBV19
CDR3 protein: CASRDRLMEKLFF
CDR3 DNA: TGTGCCAGCCGGGACCGACTAATGGAAAAACTGTTTTTT

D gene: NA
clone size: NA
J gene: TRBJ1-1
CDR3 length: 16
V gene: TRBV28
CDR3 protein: CASSLSPAVIRAEAFF
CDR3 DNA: TGTGCCAGCAGTTTATCCCCCGCTGTCATACGAGCTGAAGCTTTCTTT

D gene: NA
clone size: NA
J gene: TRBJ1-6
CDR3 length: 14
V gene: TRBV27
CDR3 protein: CASSPGTANSPLHF
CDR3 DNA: TGTGCCAGCAGTCCCGGGACGGCGAATTCACCCCTCCACTTT

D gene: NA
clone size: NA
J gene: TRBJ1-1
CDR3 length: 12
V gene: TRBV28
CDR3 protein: CASSFSDLEAFF
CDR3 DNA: TGTGCCAGCAGTTTTTCTGATCTTGAAGCTTTCTTT

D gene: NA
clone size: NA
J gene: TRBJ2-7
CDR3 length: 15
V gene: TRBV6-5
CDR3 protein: CASSPTRGRANEQYF
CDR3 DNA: TGTGCCAGCAGCCCCACTCGTGGCAGGGCGAACGAGCAGTACTTC

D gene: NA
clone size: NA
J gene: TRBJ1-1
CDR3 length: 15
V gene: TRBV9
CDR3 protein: CASSVGGQLNTEAFF
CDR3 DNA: TGTGCCAGCAGCGTAGGTGGCCAGCTGAACACTGAAGCTTTCTTT

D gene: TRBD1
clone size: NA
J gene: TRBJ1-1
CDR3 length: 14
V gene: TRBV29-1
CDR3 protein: CSGRQGAGNTEAFF
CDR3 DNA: TGCAGCGGGAGACAGGGGGCCGGGAACACTGAAGCTTTCTTT

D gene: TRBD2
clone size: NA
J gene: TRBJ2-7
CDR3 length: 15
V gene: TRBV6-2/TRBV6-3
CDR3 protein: CASSQLAGSSYEQYF
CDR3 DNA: TGTGCCAGCAGTCAACTAGCGGGGAGCTCCTACGAGCAGTACTTC

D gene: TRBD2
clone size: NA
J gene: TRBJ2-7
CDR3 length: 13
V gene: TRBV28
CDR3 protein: CASRGGPSYEQYF
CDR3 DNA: TGTGCCAGCAGGGGAGGGCCCTCCTACGAGCAGTACTTC

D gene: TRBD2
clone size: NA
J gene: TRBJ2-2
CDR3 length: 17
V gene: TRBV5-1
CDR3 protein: CASSLALAGRNTGELFF
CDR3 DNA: TGCGCCAGCAGCTTGGCCCTAGCGGGTAGGAACACCGGGGAGCTGTTTTTT

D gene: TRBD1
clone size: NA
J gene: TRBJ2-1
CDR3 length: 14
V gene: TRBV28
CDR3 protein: CASRPEAGGNEQFF
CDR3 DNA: TGTGCCAGCCGCCCGGAAGCAGGGGGTAATGAGCAGTTCTTC

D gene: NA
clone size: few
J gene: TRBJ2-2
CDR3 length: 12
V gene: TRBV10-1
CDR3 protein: CASSENGGELFF
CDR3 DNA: TGCGCCAGCAGTGAGAATGGAGGGGAGCTGTTTTTT

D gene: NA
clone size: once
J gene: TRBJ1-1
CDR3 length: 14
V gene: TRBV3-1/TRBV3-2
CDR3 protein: CASSQPEMNTEAFF
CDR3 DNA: TGTGCCAGCAGCCAACCAGAAATGAACACTGAAGCTTTCTTT

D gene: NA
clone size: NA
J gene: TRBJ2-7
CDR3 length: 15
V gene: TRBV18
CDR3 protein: CASSPLRDTYGEQYF
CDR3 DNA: TGTGCCAGCTCACCACTGCGGGACACTTACGGCGAGCAGTACTTC

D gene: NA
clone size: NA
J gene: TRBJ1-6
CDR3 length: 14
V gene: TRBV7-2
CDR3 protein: CASSLALDGSPLHF
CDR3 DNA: TGTGCCAGCAGCTTAGCTCTTGACGGTTCACCCCTCCACTTT

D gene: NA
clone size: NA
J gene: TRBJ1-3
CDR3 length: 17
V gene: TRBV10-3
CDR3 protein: CAISVGAQLSSGNTIYF
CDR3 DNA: TGTGCCATCAGTGTCGGGGCTCAACTTTCCTCTGGAAACACCATATATTTT

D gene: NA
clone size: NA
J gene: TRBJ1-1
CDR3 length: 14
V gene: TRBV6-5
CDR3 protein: CASSYKGVDTEAFF
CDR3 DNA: TGTGCCAGCAGTTACAAGGGGGTAGACACTGAAGCTTTCTTT

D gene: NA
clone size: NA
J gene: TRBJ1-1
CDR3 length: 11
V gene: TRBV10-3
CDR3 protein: CAISLDTEAFF
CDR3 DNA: TGTGCCATCAGCCTGGACACTGAAGCTTTCTTT

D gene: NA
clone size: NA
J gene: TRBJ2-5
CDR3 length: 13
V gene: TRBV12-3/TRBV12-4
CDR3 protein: CASSSSRKETQYF
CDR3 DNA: TGTGCCAGCAGTTCATCCAGAAAAGAGACCCAGTACTTC

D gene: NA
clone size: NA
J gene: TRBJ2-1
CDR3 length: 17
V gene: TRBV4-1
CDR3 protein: CASSQVHLPLTYNEQFF
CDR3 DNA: TGCGCCAGCAGCCAAGTTCATCTCCCCCTTACCTACAATGAGCAGTTCTTC